Below, 15 T cell receptor beta chains from the same sample are listed, as sequenced in a study of post-analysis software for immune sequencing data. Points from the study as a whole: Patients carried a few TRBV segments more frequently than controls did, and TRBV5-6, TRBV5-1 and TRBV20-1 were among them.

Tagging with unique molecular identifiers was a feature of the TCR beta cDNA libraries. TCRdb analysed the PCR reads with MiXCR anew, one entry per CDR3 protein. The table lists approximately 440,000 distinct CDR3 sequences, approximately 46% of them singletons. The antigens of these receptors remain unknown. The specimen was blood. Receptors were obtained from a girl aged 10 to 17 with multiple sclerosis.

The chain employs TRBV27 and TRBJ1-2; 9 bases match TRBD1. This CDR3 comprises 16 residues. The germline gives CDR1 MNHEY, CDR2 SMNVEV (reference sequence). The V gene end was trimmed by 2 bases and the J gene end by 5 bases; junction bases not matched to a gene: 9. CDR3 in amino acids: CASSLPTWTGVYGYTF. DNA of the CDR3: TGTGCCAGCAGTTTACCTACCTGGACAGGGGTGTATGGCTACACCTTC.

The CDR3 nucleotides are TGCAGCCAGGGACTAGCGGGACCCCCTCGGCACACCGGGGAGCTGTTTTTT. This codes for CSQGLAGPPRHTGELFF. This chain uses TRBV29-1 with TRBJ2-2; 13 bases align to TRBD2. Germline V gene sequence: CDR1 SQVTM, CDR2 ANQGSEA. This CDR3 region has 17 residues. V lost 8 bases, J lost 3 bases, and 12 bases stayed unmatched.

This clonotype was picked up many times. The V call is TRBV20-1, the J call TRBJ2-1; 10 nucleotides match TRBD2. The CDR3 is 17 residues long. Trimming removed 5 bases from V and 0 bases from J; junction bases left unmatched: 10. Germline-derived CDR1 and CDR2 are DFQATT and SNEGSKA (reference sequence). The chain's CDR3 is CSARWGSGRSSYNEQFF. DNA of the CDR3: TGCAGTGCTCGGTGGGGTAGCGGGAGGAGCTCCTACAATGAGCAGTTCTTC.

Concerning this clonotype: One end of the junction varies from germline; a read error may be responsible. The rearrangement uses TRBV20-1 and TRBJ1-2; D call uncertain. CDR3 length: 14 amino acids. Looked up from germline, CDR1 is DFQATT and CDR2 is SNEGSKA (reference sequence). The CDR3 here is CSARDEGSLGGYTF. CDR3 nucleotides: TGCAGTGCGAGAGATGAGGGATCCCTCGGCGGCTACACCTTC.

Details on this clonotype: The junction differs from germline at one of its ends, possibly a read error. The rearrangement uses TRBV12-3 or TRBV12-4 and TRBJ2-4; D may be TRBD1 (6 bases). The CDR3 covers 14 residues. DNA of the CDR3: TGTGTCAGCAGTTATGGGACACCGAAAAACATTCAGTACTTC. Translated, it gives CVSSYGTPKNIQYF.

This clonotype was detected only a few times. The V call is TRBV12-3 or TRBV12-4, the J call TRBJ2-3; TRBD2 is a possible D gene (5 bases). The ends were cut back, 3 bases at V and 0 bases at J, with 16 bases in the middle. The CDR3 has 17 amino acids. The DNA for the CDR3 is TGTGCCAGCAGTTTTAAATCGGACTTACTTAGCACAGATACGCAGTATTTT. Its translation is CASSFKSDLLSTDTQYF.

V usage is TRBV27 and J usage is TRBJ2-1, with TRBD2 matching over 10 bases. The CDR3 extends over 15 amino acids. J was trimmed by 5 bases and V by 5 bases; bases with no gene match: 6. The germline CDR1 and CDR2 sequences are MNHEY and SMNVEV (reference sequence). The CDR3 DNA reads TGTGCCAGCAGTCTGCGTAGCGGGAGGAACAATGAGCAGTTCTTC. Protein: CASSLRSGRNNEQFF.

This clonotype was found a few times. One end of the junction varies from germline; a read error may be responsible. This chain links TRBV9 with TRBJ1-6; D gene unclear. There are 14 residues in the CDR3. Germline CDR1 SGDLS, CDR2 YYNGEE. The CDR3 loop reads CASGGRSYNSPPHF. The CDR3 DNA follows: TGTGCCAGCGGAGGGCGATCCTATAATTCACCCCCCCACTTT. The entire variable domain, with the rest obtained from reference TRBV9 and TRBJ1-6, is as follows: DSGVTQTPKHLITATGQRVTLRCSPRSGDLSVYWYQQSLDQGLQFLIQYYNGEERAKGNILERFSAQQFPDLHSELNLSSLELGDSALYFCASGGRSYNSPPHFGNGTRLTVT.

As for this clonotype: This may arise from a read error, as a much more abundant clone is one base away. The chain joins TRBV29-1 to TRBJ2-1; no reliable D call. This CDR3 has 13 amino acids. The ends were cut back, 6 bases at V and 10 bases at J, with 19 bases in the middle. Per germline, CDR1 SQVTM and CDR2 ANQGSEA. The CDR3 protein is CSVGPGLSYEQFF. CDR3 DNA: TGCAGCGTCGGACCTGGGCTGTCCTACGAGCAGTTCTTC.

This clonotype was counted a few times. The rearrangement links TRBV29-1 to TRBJ1-2; D possibly corresponds to TRBD1 (6 bases). The V end was cut by 3 bases, the J end by 3 bases, with 11 bases between. CDR1 and CDR2 (germline): SQVTM, ANQGSEA. The CDR3 has 13 amino acids. CDR3 bases: TGCAGCGTTGAGCAGGGGTCTTACTATGGCTACACCTTC. Its protein product is CSVEQGSYYGYTF.

This clonotype was detected a few times. V and J are TRBV20-1 and TRBJ2-7; tentatively, D is TRBD2 (5 bases). The germline gives CDR1 DFQATT, CDR2 SNEGSKA (reference sequence). CDR3 length: 14 residues. Between the trimmed V and J ends, which lost 6 bases and 4 bases, there was a span of 19 bases. CDR3 bases: TGCAGTGCCCCCTTAGCGCGTTCTTCTTACGAGCAGTACTTC. Amino acids: CSAPLARSSYEQYF.

Worth noting for this clonotype: A much larger clone sits a single nucleotide away, making a read error possible. V gene TRBV25-1 combines with J gene TRBJ2-1; 8 nucleotides agree with TRBD2. The germline CDR1 and CDR2 sequences are MGHDK and SYGVNS. V was pared by 7 bases and J by 5 bases, with 10 bases of the junction left unmatched. This CDR3 spans 15 amino acids. This CDR3 reads CASTPRAGADNEQFF. CDR3 in DNA: TGTGCCAGCACCCCACGAGCGGGAGCGGACAATGAGCAGTTCTTC.

V and J are TRBV20-1 and TRBJ2-7; D gene unclear. Germline V gene sequence: CDR1 DFQATT, CDR2 SNEGSKA (reference sequence). Trimming took off 0 bases at V and 2 bases at J, with 11 bases between the two ends. The CDR3 contains 14 residues. DNA for the CDR3: TGCAGTGCTAGAGATAAGAACTCACCCTACGAGCAGTACTTC. It specifies CSARDKNSPYEQYF.

The rearrangement joins TRBV4-1 to TRBJ1-6; a possible D gene is TRBD1 (6 bases). Germline loops: CDR1 MGHRA, CDR2 YSYEKL. The length of the CDR3 is 13 residues. Trimming took 4 bases from V and 13 from J, leaving 14 bases between them. The CDR3, as DNA: TGCGCCAGCAGCCCAGGGGTGACCAGCCCCCTCCACTTT. The encoded protein is CASSPGVTSPLHF.

CDR3 in DNA: TGTGCCAGCAGCGTAGAACCGGGCTACGAGCAGTACTTC. This gives the protein CASSVEPGYEQYF. J is TRBJ2-7 and V is TRBV9; D unclear. Trimming pared 0 bases from V and 3 bases from J, leaving 7 bases between. Germline values: CDR1 SGDLS, CDR2 YYNGEE. The CDR3 extends over 13 amino acids.